The 11 T cell receptor beta chains below all came from one sample that was sequenced in a study of CD8 T cells in Susac syndrome. A quantity of about 0.5 to 1 ug RNA underwent reverse transcription using random hexamers. TCRdb recomputed calls from the immunoSEQ multiplex PCR reads with MiXCR, one row per CDR3 protein. Of around 190,000 distinct CDR3 sequences listed, about 95% are singletons. Sequenced input: CD4+ T cells from PBMCs. These receptors originate from a human donor in good health.

The chain joins TRBV6-2 or TRBV6-3 to TRBJ1-1; no reliable D call. This CDR3 spans 18 amino acids. Germline V lookup: CDR1 MNHEY, CDR2 SVGEGT. Trimming cost V 5 bases and J 1 base, with 23 bases left between them. This CDR3 reads CASSPTDRGQRANTEAFF. The CDR3 nucleotides are TGTGCCAGCAGTCCTACGGACCGAGGGCAGAGGGCGAACACTGAAGCTTTCTTT.

The V and J genes are TRBV25-1 and TRBJ1-2; D unresolved. Trimming shortened V by 4 bases and J by 3 bases, and 6 bases separated the two germline ends. Germline V gives CDR1 MGHDK, CDR2 SYGVNS. This CDR3 region has 12 residues. This CDR3 is CASSGPYYGYTF. In DNA, the CDR3 is TGTGCCAGCAGTGGACCTTACTATGGCTACACCTTC.

This chain links TRBV20-1 with TRBJ2-1, with a weak D call TRBD2 (5 bases). Deletions cut 3 bases from V and 8 bases from J, with 11 bases between. Germline values: CDR1 DFQATT, CDR2 SNEGSKA (reference sequence). This CDR3 has 12 residues. Here the CDR3 DNA reads TGCAGTGCTAGGGGAGTTTTGGATGAGCAGTTCTTC. It codes for CSARGVLDEQFF.

The chain links TRBV5-1 to TRBJ1-2; no reliable D call. The V and J ends lost 0 bases and 12 bases respectively, with 12 bases between them. From germline, CDR1 is SGHRS and CDR2 YFSETQ. The CDR3 length is 12 residues. CDR3 region: CASSLEPGKNTF. The CDR3 DNA sequence: TGCGCCAGCAGCTTGGAGCCGGGGAAGAACACCTTC.

The chain uses TRBV6-6 and TRBJ1-1; D remains ambiguous. V was cut by 0 bases and J by 5 bases, with 10 bases left in between. The CDR3 length is 14 residues. Germline CDR1 and CDR2: MNHNY and SVGAGI (reference sequence). In nucleotides, the CDR3 is TGTGCCAGCAGTTACTCTCGTGAACGGACTGAAGCTTTCTTT. It yields the protein CASSYSRERTEAFF.

This chain links TRBV7-2 with TRBJ2-7, with 11 nucleotides matching TRBD1. CDR3 size: 15 residues. With 7 bases clipped from V and 3 bases from J, the junction kept 8 bases outside the gene matches. Germline loops: CDR1 SGHTA, CDR2 FQGNSA. The CDR3 spells CASTRAGTGGYEQYF. The CDR3 nucleotides are TGTGCCAGCACTCGGGCCGGGACAGGGGGCTACGAGCAGTACTTC.

This chain joins TRBV29-1 and TRBJ1-4; tentatively, D is TRBD1 (6 bases). The CDR3 is made up of 13 amino acids. Germline V gene lookup returns CDR1 SQVTM and CDR2 ANQGSEA. V was clipped by 7 bases and J by 7 bases, with 16 bases between them. For the CDR3, the DNA is TGCAGCGCCCTACAGGGACTGGGTGAAAAACTGTTTTTT. Translated: CSALQGLGEKLFF.

The chain employs TRBV20-1 and TRBJ1-3; D perhaps matches TRBD1 (5 bases). The CDR3 totals 12 residues. Germline CDR1 DFQATT, CDR2 SNEGSKA (reference sequence). The V and J ends lost 5 bases and 0 bases respectively, with 5 bases between them. CDR3 sequence reads: CSAQGSGNTIYF. The CDR3 nucleotides read TGCAGTGCTCAGGGCTCTGGAAACACCATATATTTT.

The V and J genes are TRBV27 and TRBJ1-5, with D uncertain. The CDR3 extends over 15 amino acids. V lost 6 bases to trimming and J lost 0 bases, with 12 bases between them. Per the germline V gene, CDR1 is MNHEY and CDR2 is SMNVEV (reference sequence). CDR3 residues: CASSTGSHSNQPQHF. CDR3 coding DNA: TGTGCCAGCAGCACGGGATCGCATAGCAATCAGCCCCAGCATTTT.

Regarding this clonotype: One end of the junction does not line up with germline, which may come from a read error. The CDR3 loop reads CASRPDRSPSRDTQYF. The CDR3 DNA reads TGTGCCAGCAGGCCAGACAGGTCCCCGAGCAGAGATACGCAGTATTTT. The chain joins TRBV7-9 to TRBJ2-3, with D perhaps TRBD1 (6 bases). Germline V gene lookup returns CDR1 SEHNR and CDR2 FQNEAQ (reference sequence). The CDR3 sequence is 16 residues long.

The J gene is TRBJ2-7, the V gene TRBV23-1; D is possibly TRBD1 or TRBD2 (5 bases each). TRBV23-1 is classed as an ORF, of uncertain function. This CDR3 has 17 amino acids. Trimming removed 2 bases at V and 4 bases at J, with 21 bases between. CDR3 in DNA: TGCGCCAGCAGTCAAACTCCCGGGACGGCCTCTACTTACGAGCAGTACGTC. It translates to CASSQTPGTASTYEQYV.